This TCR beta chain was retrieved from a study of T cells expressing NK-cell markers. Study background: Sorted CD3+CD56+NKG2C+, CD3+CD56+NKG2C- and CD3+CD56-NKG2C+ T-cell subsets were beta-chain profiled.

TCRdb re-called the 5' RACE reads and gives one entry per CDR3 protein, without DNA. Its listing shows about 550,000 distinct CDR3 sequences. Broader study findings: Expanded NKG2C+ T cell clones were not confirmed as HCMV-specific. More than 5 donors showed dominant NKG2C+ clonotypes comprising about 1.0-7.0% of their CD8+ T cells.

Germline V gene lookup returns CDR1 MNHEY and CDR2 SVGAGI. This CDR3 spans 16 amino acids. Comments on this clonotype: Its target is unknown.

The clonotype was recovered from a man between 18 and 29 years old in good health. The sequenced sample was blood T cells: a sorted CD56 or NKG2C T cell subset, CD4+ or CD8+ T cells, or bulk PBMC T cells (not recorded which). The V gene is TRBV6-5, the J gene TRBJ2-1; as DNA is missing, the TRBD2 call by TCRdb cannot be tested. The CDR3 sequence: CASSRGRLAGVHEQFF.